This TCR beta chain was found in a study of cytomegalovirus exposure and HLA in healthy donors. Each donor was healthy, and each was a bone marrow donor. CDR1 and CDR2 from the germline V gene are SGHVS and FQNEAQ. V lost 1 base, J lost 8 bases, and 6 bases lay in between. CDR3 length: 13 amino acids. In the PCR, 60 Vbeta and 13 Jbeta primers were used. Method: immunoSEQ multiplex PCR; TCRdb's copy keeps in-frame clones and lacks some. The data show about 140,000 clones, 82% seen once. This receptor was identified in a woman aged 55-69 years in good health and CMV-seropositive. The rearrangement joins TRBV7-8 to TRBJ1-6; a possible D gene is TRBD1 (6 bases). Sequencing was done on a sample of PBMCs. This chain's CDR3 is CASSLGTDSPLHF. The CDR3, as DNA: TGTGCCAGCAGCTTAGGGACAGATTCACCCCTCCACTTT.